This TCR beta chain was observed in a study of cytomegalovirus exposure and HLA in healthy donors. Per the germline V gene, CDR1 is SGHTA and CDR2 is FQGNSA. V lost 2 bases to trimming and J lost 6 bases, with 19 bases between them. The CDR3 has 17 amino acids. PCR primers comprised 60 Vbeta and 13 Jbeta primers. TCRdb's copy holds only in-frame clones and misses some; the assay was immunoSEQ multiplex PCR. The repertoire holds 150,000 to 200,000 clones, with about four fifths as singletons. The source material was PBMCs. The genes are TRBV7-2 and TRBJ1-4, with D unclear. The clonotype was recovered from a woman younger than 35 in good health and CMV-seropositive. CDR3 in amino acids: CASSLRPRAGGYEKLFF. The CDR3 nucleotides read TGTGCCAGCAGCTTACGACCCCGGGCGGGCGGATATGAAAAACTGTTTTTT.